This TCR beta chain was sequenced for a study of T cells in Graves' hyperthyroidism and ophthalmopathy (dated by TCRdb to about 2019). For the study in its entirety: To identify distinguishing TCR V-J signatures, a discovery cohort of 90 to 100 patients was used, comprising some 45 with Graves' ophthalmopathy and around 57 with stable Graves' hyperthyroidism. Prospective prediction of ophthalmopathy was tested in an independent validation cohort consisting of fewer than 20 hyperthyroidism patients and approximately 16 patients who later progressed to ophthalmopathy. The approximately 90 discovery patients were divided at random into training and test sets in a 7:3 ratio. The study also compared thyroid tissue and blood T-cell repertoires from more than five Graves' hyperthyroidism patients. Following sampling, methimazole starting at 30 mg daily was given to hyperthyroidism patients, and high-dose intravenous methylprednisolone was given to ophthalmopathy patients. The paper describes TCR Vbeta CDR3 sequencing of more than 120 peripheral blood samples, made up of 43 ophthalmopathy patients, some 76 hyperthyroidism patients and 17 progressor patients. Results the study describes overall, beyond this receptor: In validation, the model predicted progression to ophthalmopathy with 65% to 71% sensitivity and around 72% specificity, a median of approximately 6.5 months before onset. No statistical method was used to set the sample size in advance, and investigators knew the group allocation. A 13 V-J signature model separated ophthalmopathy from stable hyperthyroidism, with roughly 88% sensitivity and roughly 84% specificity in cross-validation and 80%/75% in testing. Most expanded thyroid clonotypes (frequency above 0.001) were also detected in blood, a finding suggesting that blood repertoires may reflect thyroid immune responses.

A patient counted as having stable Graves' hyperthyroidism if no progression to ophthalmopathy occurred over 18 months of follow-up. The hyperthyroidism patients were between 18 and 65 years old and newly diagnosed, with a disease duration of less than 2 months. Patients with uncontrolled infections, other autoimmune diseases, pregnancy or lactation were excluded. Diagnoses were based on clinical symptoms, serum thyroxine and TRAb, thyroid ultrasound and orbital computed tomography. Total RNA was extracted with Trizol reagent, and quality was checked on an Agilent 2100 Bioanalyzer. The TCR beta CDR3 regions were amplified from the RNA transcripts. For the first round of RT-PCR on the TCR CDR3, the HTBI primer set was used together with the Qiagen OneStep RT-PCR kit. A second multiplex PCR round built the libraries, followed by size selection and purification. Sequencing of the libraries was done on an Illumina HiSeq2000 using paired-end 100 bp reads. The study's own analysis went as follows. SOAPnuke was used to process the raw data, with reads discarded if the reads contained adapters or uncalled bases, had a mean Phred below 15, or lacked an exact constant-primer or identifier match. High-quality paired reads were merged with COPE v1.2.5, and unique nucleotide sequences were defined as clonotypes. MiTCR v1.1 was used to align the clonotypes against IMGT TRBV, TRBD and TRBJ reference segments. The analysis was restricted to V-J combinations with a frequency above 0.0001, which together covered approximately 99% of the repertoires. A TCS score was defined as the ratio between F50 (clonal expansion) and ExV (chaos), using BLOSUM62-based TCRdist between CDR3 peptides within each V-J. Welch's t-statistics and random forest reduced approximately 520 V-J features to 13, which were used in a naive Bayes classifier (R e1071). TCRdb handled the public reads itself, with Q25 trimming in fastp and clone calling in MiXCR, and kept productive beta chains. Each entry is one CDR3 protein sequence, shown with its most common DNA and genes. In this record, the V and J calls reflect TCRdb's handling and not the investigators' own analysis. The sample has 560,000 or so distinct CDR3 sequences on record, roughly 46% of them singletons. Together, the top ten hold just under 8.5% of the sample.

Concerning this clonotype itself: Its antigen is not yet known. Per-base quality was not reported, and no clone a single base away is much larger than it.

The clonotype was recovered from a woman aged 18-29 years with Graves' hyperthyroidism. Donor details come from another sample of the same person, matched by shared clones. Sequenced input: peripheral blood or thyroid tissue (not recorded which).

CDR3 protein: CASSKDSSPYEQYF. DNA sequence: TGTGCCAGCAGCAAAGACAGTTCGCCCTACGAGCAGTACTTC. Rearrangement joined TRBV7-9 to TRBJ2-7; TRBD1 is perhaps the D gene, given 5 matching bases. The V end loses 5 bases and the J end loses 2 bases, and a stretch of 13 bases separates them. For CDR1 and CDR2, the germline V gene (reference sequence) lists SEHNR and FQNEAQ. The CDR3 runs 14 residues from the cysteine to the phenylalanine. Only the CDR3 DNA stays, 42 bases, in frame from base 1.